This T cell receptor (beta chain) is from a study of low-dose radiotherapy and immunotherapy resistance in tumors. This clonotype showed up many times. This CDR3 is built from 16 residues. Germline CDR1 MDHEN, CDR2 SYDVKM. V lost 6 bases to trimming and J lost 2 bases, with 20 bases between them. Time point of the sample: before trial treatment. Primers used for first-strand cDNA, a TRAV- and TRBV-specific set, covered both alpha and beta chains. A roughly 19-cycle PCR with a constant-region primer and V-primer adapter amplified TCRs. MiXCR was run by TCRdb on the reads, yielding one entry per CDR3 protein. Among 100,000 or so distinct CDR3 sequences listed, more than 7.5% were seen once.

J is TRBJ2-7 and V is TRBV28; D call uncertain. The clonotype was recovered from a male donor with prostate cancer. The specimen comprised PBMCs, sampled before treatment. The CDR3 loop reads CASSRITGPHPYEQYF. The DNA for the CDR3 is TGTGCCAGCAGCCGTATTACCGGACCCCATCCCTACGAGCAGTACTTC.